These 28 T cell receptor beta chains came from one sample sequenced in a study of blood T cell repertoires in COVID-19. Measured with immunoSEQ multiplex PCR; TCRdb has only the in-frame clones, and not every one. Of 150,000 to 200,000 clones in the sample, about 85% are singletons; the top ten hold over 7.5%. Specimen: peripheral blood. The origin of the receptors is an elderly woman with acute or convalescent COVID-19.

V is TRBV18 and J is TRBJ2-5; a possible D gene is TRBD1 (5 bases). The CDR3 loop spans 18 amino acids. Germline values: CDR1 KGHSH, CDR2 LQKENI. V was pared by 2 bases and J by 0 bases, with 19 bases between. The CDR3 loop reads CASSPLGLSWTNQETQYF. The CDR3 DNA follows: TGTGCCAGCTCACCATTAGGTCTTTCGTGGACAAACCAAGAGACCCAGTACTTC.

The chain carries TRBV10-2 and TRBJ1-1, with 7 bases identical to TRBD1. CDR1 is WSHSY and CDR2 is SAAADI in the germline V gene. The CDR3 sequence is 15 residues long. V was pared by 4 bases and J by 0 bases, with 5 bases of the junction left unmatched. CDR3 in amino acids: CASSAPGQLNTEAFF. For the CDR3, the DNA is TGCGCCAGCAGTGCCCCGGGACAGCTGAACACTGAAGCTTTCTTT.

The chain is built from TRBV11-2 and TRBJ2-7, with 8 positions matching TRBD2. Trimming took 6 bases from V and 5 from J; bases not matched to a gene: 9. Per germline, CDR1 SGHAT and CDR2 FQNNGV. This CDR3 has 14 amino acids. The CDR3 here is CASRIAGFKNEQYF. In nucleotides, the CDR3 is TGTGCCAGCAGAATAGCGGGGTTCAAGAACGAGCAGTACTTC.

The chain uses TRBV19 and TRBJ2-3; 9 bases line up with TRBD2. Germline V lookup: CDR1 LNHDA, CDR2 SQIVND (reference sequence). The junction had 7 bases not matched to a gene; V was cut back by 1 base and J by 2 bases. The CDR3 is made up of 17 amino acids. CDR3 nucleotides: TGTGCCAGTAGTATAGGTGGAAGCGGGGGGATCACAGATACGCAGTATTTT. It yields the protein CASSIGGSGGITDTQYF.

The chain couples TRBV2 to TRBJ1-5; 8 bases match TRBD1. The CDR3 is 13 residues long. The V and J ends lost 6 bases and 6 bases, in that order; junction bases with no gene match: 4. CDR1 is SNHLY, CDR2 FYNNEI, per germline. The CDR3, as DNA: TGTGCCAGCAGATGGACAGGGTTTCAGCCCCAGCATTTT. Its protein product is CASRWTGFQPQHF. The whole variable domain, remainder taken from reference TRBV2 and TRBJ1-5, is EPEVTQTPSHQVTQMGQEVILRCVPISNHLYFYWYRQILGQKVEFLVSFYNNEISEKSEIFDDQFSVERPDGSNFTLKIRSTKLEDSAMYFCASRWTGFQPQHFGDGTRLSIL.

This sequence joins TRBV11-3 and TRBJ1-6; 7 nucleotides line up with TRBD1. The CDR3 totals 13 residues. The germline gives CDR1 SGHNT, CDR2 YENEEA. J was trimmed by 7 bases and V by 5 bases; bases with no gene match: 2. CDR3 sequence reads: CASSRTGNSPLHF. CDR3 nucleotides: TGTGCCAGCAGCCGGACAGGAAATTCACCCCTCCACTTT. The whole variable domain, remainder taken from reference TRBV11-3 and TRBJ1-6, is EAGVVQSPRYKIIEKKQPVAFWCNPISGHNTLYWYLQNLGQGPELLIRYENEEAVDDSQLPKDRFSAERLKGVDSTLKIQPAELGDSAVYLCASSRTGNSPLHFGNGTRLTVT.

The chain couples TRBV6-5 to TRBJ2-5; 8 bases line up with TRBD2. V gave up 4 bases and J gave up 7 bases; unmatched junction bases: 11. Looked up from germline, CDR1 is MNHEY and CDR2 is SVGAGI. The CDR3 has 15 amino acids. DNA for the CDR3: TGTGCCAGCAGTTGGGGACTAGGGGGACGCGGGACCCAGTACTTC. Protein sequence: CASSWGLGGRGTQYF.

V gene TRBV29-1 combines with J gene TRBJ2-4; TRBD1 aligns across 8 bases. J lost 6 bases, V lost 6 bases, and 13 bases had no gene match. Germline CDR1 SQVTM, CDR2 ANQGSEA. The CDR3 sequence is 15 residues long. Written as DNA, the CDR3 is TGCAGCGTAAGACAGGGGACACGTCCCGGAAACATTCAGTACTTC. Translated: CSVRQGTRPGNIQYF.

The rearrangement uses TRBV6-5 and TRBJ1-6, with D hard to call. This CDR3 comprises 15 residues. CDR1 and CDR2 (germline): MNHEY, SVGAGI. V lost 7 bases to trimming and J lost 1 base, with 11 bases between them. The DNA of the CDR3 is TGTGCCAGCACCAACGGAGGTTCCTATAATTCACCCCTCCACTTT. It is translated as CASTNGGSYNSPLHF.

The V call is TRBV5-1, the J call TRBJ2-2; TRBD2 aligns across 7 bases. There are 14 residues in the CDR3. CDR1 SGHRS and CDR2 YFSETQ come from the germline V gene. Trimming at V came to 7 bases and at J to 6 bases, leaving 9 bases not matched to a gene. The CDR3 DNA follows: TGCGCCAGCGGGGGAGGACTAGACGCCGGGGAGCTGTTTTTT. Amino acid sequence: CASGGGLDAGELFF.

The rearrangement links TRBV25-1 to TRBJ1-6; 7 positions agree with TRBD1. V lost 6 bases, J lost 8 bases, and 4 bases stayed unmatched. Germline CDR1 and CDR2: MGHDK and SYGVNS. The CDR3 consists of 13 residues. CDR3 loop: CASRVDRDSPLHF. The CDR3 nucleotides are TGTGCCAGCAGGGTCGACAGGGATTCACCCCTCCACTTT.

CDR3: CASSPNEGAEYGYTF. CDR3 DNA: TGTGCCAGCAGCCCAAACGAGGGGGCTGAGTATGGCTACACCTTC. V gene TRBV7-6 combines with J gene TRBJ1-2; 7 bases match TRBD1. The V gene end was trimmed by 5 bases and the J gene end by 5 bases; junction bases not matched to a gene: 11. CDR3 length: 15 residues. Germline CDR1 reads SGHVS; CDR2 reads FNYEAQ.

This clone was seen a single time. The J gene is TRBJ2-5, the V gene TRBV9; possibly TRBD1 for D (6 bases). This CDR3 region has 16 residues. The germline gives CDR1 SGDLS, CDR2 YYNGEE. The germline V and J ends were trimmed by 3 bases and 1 base, with 16 bases remaining between them. In DNA form, the CDR3 reads TGTGCCAGCAGCGCACGACAGGCAAGCTTCCAAGAGACCCAGTACTTC. Its protein is CASSARQASFQETQYF.

The genes are TRBV5-1 and TRBJ1-1; 11 bases are a match to TRBD1. V shed 4 bases, J shed 4 bases, and the junction held 3 bases outside the gene matches. CDR1 and CDR2 (germline): SGHRS, YFSETQ. There are 14 residues in the CDR3. CDR3 region: CASSRGTGGTEAFF. The CDR3 DNA reads as TGCGCCAGCAGCCGAGGGACAGGGGGCACTGAAGCTTTCTTT.

The chain links TRBV29-1 to TRBJ1-1, with a possible D match to TRBD1 (6 bases). Germline V gene data show CDR1 as SQVTM and CDR2 as ANQGSEA. V lost 6 bases to trimming and J lost 2 bases, with 10 bases between them. The CDR3 sequence is 12 residues long. The CDR3 DNA reads TGCAGCGTAGGGGGGGCAAACACTGAAGCTTTCTTT. Translated: CSVGGANTEAFF.

The chain combines TRBV7-9 with TRBJ2-7, with D possibly matching TRBD2 (6 bases). Germline CDR1 reads SEHNR; CDR2 reads FQNEAQ (reference sequence). V lost 4 bases to trimming and J lost 1 base, with 14 bases between them. The CDR3 consists of 15 residues. The CDR3 region is CASSSAPGGSYEQYF. CDR3 nucleotides: TGTGCCAGCAGCTCAGCCCCCGGGGGTTCCTACGAGCAGTACTTC.

CDR3: CASSLAGLHLNYGYTF. CDR3 nucleotide sequence: TGTGCCAGCAGCTTGGCGGGACTGCACCTTAACTATGGCTACACCTTC. The chain carries TRBV5-6 and TRBJ1-2; D perhaps matches TRBD1 (5 bases). Trimming stripped 0 bases from V and 1 base from J, with 13 bases between. Looked up from germline, CDR1 is SGHDT and CDR2 is YYEEEE. The CDR3 is made up of 16 amino acids.

V is TRBV11-2 and J is TRBJ1-2; 8 positions agree with TRBD1. This CDR3 has 15 residues. The germline CDR1 and CDR2 sequences are SGHAT and FQNNGV. V lost 0 bases and J lost 5; bases outside the gene matches: 5. This CDR3 is CASSLDNRGAYGYTF. CDR3 nucleotides: TGTGCCAGCAGCTTAGACAACAGGGGGGCTTATGGCTACACCTTC.

The gene calls are TRBV5-6 and TRBJ2-5; 9 bases align to TRBD2. The V segment lost 4 bases and the J segment 2 bases; nucleotides outside the gene matches: 9. Germline-derived CDR1 and CDR2 are SGHDT and YYEEEE. The CDR3 covers 16 residues. Here the CDR3 DNA reads TGTGCCAGCAGCCTGGCCCCGGGACTAGCTCAAGAGACCCAGTACTTC. Translating it yields CASSLAPGLAQETQYF.

The gene calls are TRBV4-3 and TRBJ1-1; D is unclear. Trimming removed 0 bases from V and 4 bases from J, with 9 bases in between. CDR1 LGHNA and CDR2 YSLEER come from the germline V gene. This CDR3 contains 14 residues. The CDR3 protein is CASSQDRGSTEAFF. In DNA, the CDR3 is TGCGCCAGCAGCCAAGATCGCGGGAGCACTGAAGCTTTCTTT.

The chain links TRBV11-3 to TRBJ2-7, with 8 positions matching TRBD2. The trim removed 4 bases at V and 5 bases at J, leaving 13 bases unmatched. The CDR3 is 16 residues long. Per the germline V gene, CDR1 is SGHNT and CDR2 is YENEEA. The CDR3 loop reads CASSSVGGAGVHEQYF. The CDR3 nucleotides read TGTGCCAGCAGCTCTGTTGGGGGAGCGGGGGTTCACGAGCAGTACTTC. Together with reference TRBV11-3 and TRBJ2-7, the CDR3 gives the full variable domain: EAGVVQSPRYKIIEKKQPVAFWCNPISGHNTLYWYLQNLGQGPELLIRYENEEAVDDSQLPKDRFSAERLKGVDSTLKIQPAELGDSAVYLCASSSVGGAGVHEQYFGPGTRLTVT.

CDR3 protein: CASSRGTGEMDGYTF. DNA for the CDR3: TGTGCCAGCTCCCGAGGGACAGGGGAAATGGATGGCTACACCTTC. The J gene is TRBJ1-2, the V gene TRBV18, with 10 bases aligning to TRBD1. The CDR3 runs 15 residues. Trimming cost V 6 bases and J 6 bases; bases outside gene matches: 10. Per germline, CDR1 KGHSH and CDR2 LQKENI. Using reference TRBV18 and TRBJ1-2 for the parts outside the CDR3, the full variable domain is NAGVMQNPRHLVRRRGQEARLRCSPMKGHSHVYWYRQLPEEGLKFMVYLQKENIIDESGMPKERFSAEFPKEGPSILRIQQVVRGDSAAYFCASSRGTGEMDGYTFGSGTRLTVV.

V usage is TRBV19 and J usage is TRBJ2-3; TRBD2 matches at 7 bases. The length of the CDR3 is 16 residues. Germline V gives CDR1 LNHDA, CDR2 SQIVND (reference sequence). V gave up 4 bases and J gave up 4 bases; unmatched junction bases: 11. The CDR3 DNA sequence: TGTGCCAGTAGTAAGAGGGGCGGGAGTCCGTCAGATACGCAGTATTTT. Encoded protein: CASSKRGGSPSDTQYF.

The chain has TRBV6-2 or TRBV6-3 and TRBJ1-5; unclear D gene. The CDR3 length is 15 residues. CDR1 is MNHEY, CDR2 SVGEGT, per germline. V lost 0 bases and J 3 bases, leaving 9 bases between the germline ends. Here the CDR3 DNA reads TGTGCCAGCAGTTACTCGAGTGGAGTCAATCAGCCCCAGCATTTT. Its protein is CASSYSSGVNQPQHF.

The chain couples TRBV7-9 to TRBJ2-7; 9 bases are a match to TRBD1. The J segment lost 2 bases and the V segment lost 4 bases, leaving 9 bases of the junction unmatched. The germline gives CDR1 SEHNR, CDR2 FQNEAQ (reference sequence). CDR3 size: 16 residues. CDR3 region: CASSSEAGQGPYEQYF. CDR3 nucleotides: TGTGCCAGCAGCTCGGAGGCGGGACAGGGACCCTACGAGCAGTACTTC.

The chain is built from TRBV7-2 and TRBJ1-1; a possible D gene is TRBD1 (6 bases). V was shortened by 4 bases and J by 3 bases, with 15 bases between the two germline ends. The CDR3 runs to 15 residues. Germline assignment: CDR1 SGHTA and CDR2 FQGNSA. The CDR3: CASSSPGQKYTEAFF. CDR3 DNA sequence: TGTGCCAGCAGCTCGCCGGGACAAAAATACACTGAAGCTTTCTTT.

The chain is built from TRBV28 and TRBJ1-5; unclear D gene. Trimming pared 6 bases from V and 1 base from J, leaving 22 bases between. In germline, CDR1 is MDHEN, CDR2 SYDVKM. The CDR3 covers 18 residues. The CDR3 sequence: CASRGDPAQSVSNQPQHF. As DNA, the CDR3 is TGTGCCAGCAGGGGAGACCCGGCCCAGAGTGTGAGCAATCAGCCCCAGCATTTT.

This clone was seen just once. V and J are TRBV12-5 and TRBJ1-5; D may be TRBD1 (6 bases). With 3 bases removed from V and 2 bases from J, the gap between germline ends came to 11 bases. Germline V lookup: CDR1 LGHNT, CDR2 FRNRAP. The CDR3 is made up of 15 amino acids. As DNA, the CDR3 is TGTGCTAGTGGTTTACACAGGGAAGGCAATCAGCCCCAGCATTTT. It translates to CASGLHREGNQPQHF.